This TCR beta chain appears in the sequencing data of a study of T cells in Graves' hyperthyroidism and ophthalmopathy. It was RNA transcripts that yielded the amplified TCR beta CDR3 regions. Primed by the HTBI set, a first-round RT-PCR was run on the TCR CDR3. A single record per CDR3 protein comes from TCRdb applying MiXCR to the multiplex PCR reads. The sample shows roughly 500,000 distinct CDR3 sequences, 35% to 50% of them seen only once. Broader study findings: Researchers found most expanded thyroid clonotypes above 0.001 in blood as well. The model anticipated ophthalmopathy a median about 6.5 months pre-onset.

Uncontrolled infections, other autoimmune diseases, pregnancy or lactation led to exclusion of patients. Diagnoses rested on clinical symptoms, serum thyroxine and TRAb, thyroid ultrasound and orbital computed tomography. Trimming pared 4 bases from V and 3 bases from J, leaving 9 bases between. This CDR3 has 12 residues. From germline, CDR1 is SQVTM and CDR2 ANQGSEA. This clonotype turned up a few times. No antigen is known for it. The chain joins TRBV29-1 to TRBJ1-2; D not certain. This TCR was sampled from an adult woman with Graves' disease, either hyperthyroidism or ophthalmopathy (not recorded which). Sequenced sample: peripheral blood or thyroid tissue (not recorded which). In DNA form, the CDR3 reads TGCAGCGTTGTAGGGCAAGACTATGGCTACACCTTC. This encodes CSVVGQDYGYTF.